Reported below is one TCR beta chain. The target antigen is unknown. CDR1 is MNHEY, CDR2 SMNVEV, per germline (reference sequence). This CDR3 contains 19 residues. The ends lost 5 bases at V and 7 bases at J; junction bases unmatched: 17. These data originate in a study of long-term antiretroviral therapy in people with HIV. Study findings and constraints: Every time point showed a repertoire led by clones expanded before ART. Patients on ART gained diversity, which nonetheless stayed below transplant donor controls.

Sequencing relied on immunoSEQ assay v3.0, run at survey level. Profiling relied on immunoSEQ multiplex PCR, and the TCRdb table lists in-frame clones only, not all of them. The sample holds approximately 29,000 clones, approximately 87% seen once. Sequenced material: unsorted PBMCs, taken 0.5 years after starting antiretroviral therapy. The chain uses TRBV27 and TRBJ2-7; the match to TRBD2 covers 16 bases. This clonotype originated in a woman aged 18 to 35 with HIV. This CDR3 is CASSPDPGLAGGLIWEQYF. DNA of the CDR3: TGTGCCAGCAGTCCCGACCCGGGACTAGCGGGAGGGCTGATTTGGGAGCAGTACTTC.